A single sample gave rise to the 10 T cell receptor delta chains below, sequenced in a study of DNA immune sequencing with unique molecular identifiers. Genomic DNA underwent 32-plex PCR targeting all 8 TRDV and 4 TRDJ genes. A 12-nucleotide UMI was added during 3 barcoding PCR cycles before adapter PCR. TCRdb fed the multiplex PCR reads into CATT to redo clone calling. Of under 6,000 delta-chain clones listed, roughly a tenth are singletons. Sequencing input: gamma-delta T cells enriched from blood buffy coat, or unenriched PBMCs (not recorded which). Every receptor here comes from a human donor in good health.

This clone was observed a few times. TCRdb lists the protein of a much larger clone for this DNA, which differs at residue 6, so this is likely a read error; the protein given here is translated from the DNA itself. The gene calls are TRDV2 and TRDJ1; maybe TRDD1 (6 bases). CDR1 is GEAIGNYY and CDR2 is EKD in the germline V gene. V gave up 3 bases and J gave up 1 base, with 14 bases separating them. CDR3 length: 15 amino acids. For the CDR3, the DNA is TGTGCCTGTGACCCCGAAATACGGCGCACCGATAAACTCATCTTT. Translation: CACDPEIRRTDKLIF.

In the case of this clone: A far larger clone is one base from this, pointing to a likely read error. J is TRDJ1 and V is TRDV1, with 12 bases matching TRDD3. The J gene, left out of TCRdb, was set here by checking the DNA against germline. CDR1 and CDR2 (germline): TSWWSYY, QGS. V gave up 5 bases and J gave up 0 bases; unmatched junction bases: 28. The CDR3 is made up of 24 amino acids. CDR3 sequence reads: CALGKECLPTCGWGIREYTDKLIF. For the CDR3, the DNA is TGTGCTCTTGGGAAAGAATGCCTTCCTACGTGCGGCTGGGGGATACGCGAGTACACCGATAAACTCATCTTT.

The sample holds a few counts of this clone. This DNA translates differently at residue 5 from the TCRdb protein, which is that of a much larger clone; a read error is likely, and the protein shown is the DNA's own translation. The CDR3 bases are TGTGCCTGTGACAACGCAGCTGGGGGAGTTACCTGGGACACCCGACAGATGTTTTTC. Its protein is CACDNAAGGVTWDTRQMFF. This chain links TRDV2 with TRDJ3; 8 nucleotides match TRDD3. V lost 2 bases and J lost 2; bases outside the gene matches: 10. There are 19 residues in the CDR3. Germline CDR1 reads GEAIGNYY; CDR2 reads EKD.

This clone was detected ten times or more. The chain is built from TRDV3 and TRDJ1; tentative D call: TRDD3 (5 bases). V was pared by 4 bases and J by 3 bases, with 24 bases between. There are 16 residues in the CDR3. Germline V lookup: CDR1 TVYSNPD, CDR2 GDNSRS (reference sequence). This chain's CDR3 is CACQLGAGHAADKLIF. As DNA, the CDR3 is TGTGCCTGCCAGCTGGGCGCCGGTCACGCAGCCGATAAACTCATCTTT.

CDR3 nucleotide sequence: TGTGCTCTTGGGGAACTAGTTTATATCCCTGGGGGATATGGAACCGATAAACTCATCTTT. Translating it yields CALGELVYIPGGYGTDKLIF. No V gene was called, though TRDJ1 was called as the J gene; TRDD3, the table's D call, was not compared with the DNA. The CDR3 covers 20 residues.

There are many counts of this clone. It differs at one base from a far larger clone, so likely a read error. The chain carries TRDV2 and TRDJ1, with 9 bases identical to TRDD3. The V gene's germline CDR1 is GEAIGNYY and CDR2 EKD. There are 20 residues in the CDR3. DNA of the CDR3: TGTGCCCGTGATAACCTTGGTACGGGGGGATACCGTACTTACACCGATAAACTCATCTTT. This codes for CARDNLGTGGYRTYTDKLIF.

Of note for this clone: It differs at one base from a far larger clone, so likely a read error. Other DNA sequences in the same sample also yield this CDR3. The genes are TRDV2 and TRDJ1; 8 positions match TRDD3. Germline CDR1 reads GEAIGNYY; CDR2 reads EKD. CDR3 length equals 20 residues. Here the CDR3 reads CACDTLRVSGGHEYTDKLIF. As DNA, the CDR3 is TGCGCCTGTGACACCCTGAGGGTTTCTGGGGGACACGAGTACACCGATAAACTCATCTTT.

With regard to this clone: The mismatch at residue 12 between this DNA's translation and the TCRdb protein of a much larger clone likely reflects a read error; the protein shown is translated from the DNA. The chain recombines TRDV2 with TRDJ1; 11 positions agree with TRDD3. The germline gives CDR1 GEAIGNYY, CDR2 EKD. The CDR3 sequence is 18 residues long. V was clipped by 2 bases and J by 2 bases; unmatched bases: 12. The CDR3 sequence is CACDILGDTGGKTDKLIF. CDR3 coding DNA: TGTGCCTGTGACATTTTGGGGGATACGGGGGGCAAGACCGATAAACTCATCTTT.

This clone was counted at least ten times. The V gene remains uncalled, whereas the J gene is TRDJ1; TRDD3 is the table's D call and was not checked against the DNA. The CDR3 totals 16 residues. In DNA, the CDR3 is TGTGCCTGTGACGCCTTGGGGGGGGGGTACACCGATAAACTCATCTTT. Translating it yields CACDALGGGYTDKLIF.

As to this clone: For this DNA, TCRdb reports the protein of a much larger clone, which diverges at residue 3, most likely from a read error; the protein presented here is translated directly from the DNA. J is TRDJ1 and V is TRDV2; 9 bases are shared with TRDD3. Germline V CDR1 and CDR2: GEAIGNYY, EKD. Unmatched junction bases numbered 22, after V lost 9 bases and J lost 0 bases. The CDR3 spans 19 residues. The CDR3 is CARSPLRPGVGDNTDKLIF. CDR3 DNA: TGTGCCCGTTCCCCGCTACGGCCGGGGGTGGGGGATAACACCGATAAACTCATCTTT.